This T cell receptor beta chain was observed in a study of blood T cell repertoires in COVID-19. Sequencing used immunoSEQ multiplex PCR; TCRdb keeps in-frame clones, though not all of them. In the table there are 100,000 or so clones, approximately 81% of which are singletons. CDR1 is LNHDA and CDR2 is SQIVND in the germline V gene (reference sequence). The CDR3 contains 14 residues. The ends were cut back, 10 bases at V and 12 bases at J, with 25 bases in the middle. The material sequenced was peripheral blood. This rearrangement joins TRBV19 to TRBJ2-4; TRBD1 is a possible D gene (6 bases). This sequence was found in a man aged 60 to 69 with acute or convalescent COVID-19. CDR3 DNA sequence: TGTGCCACTACACCTCCAGGGCAGGGGATCTCTCAGTACTTC. Translating it yields CATTPPGQGISQYF.